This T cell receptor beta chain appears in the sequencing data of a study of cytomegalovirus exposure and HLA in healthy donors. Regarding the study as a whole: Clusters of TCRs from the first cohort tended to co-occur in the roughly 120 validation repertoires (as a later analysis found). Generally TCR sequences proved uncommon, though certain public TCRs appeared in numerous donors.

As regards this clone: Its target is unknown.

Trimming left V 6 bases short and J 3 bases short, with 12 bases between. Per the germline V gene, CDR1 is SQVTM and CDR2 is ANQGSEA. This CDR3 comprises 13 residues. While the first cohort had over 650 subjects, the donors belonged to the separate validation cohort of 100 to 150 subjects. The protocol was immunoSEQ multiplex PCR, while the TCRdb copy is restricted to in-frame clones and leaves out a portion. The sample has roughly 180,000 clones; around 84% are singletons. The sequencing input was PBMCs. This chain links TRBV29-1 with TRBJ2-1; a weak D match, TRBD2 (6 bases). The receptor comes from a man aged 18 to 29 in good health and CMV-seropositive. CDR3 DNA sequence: TGCAGCGTAGGGCGGGAACACTACAATGAGCAGTTCTTC. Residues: CSVGREHYNEQFF.